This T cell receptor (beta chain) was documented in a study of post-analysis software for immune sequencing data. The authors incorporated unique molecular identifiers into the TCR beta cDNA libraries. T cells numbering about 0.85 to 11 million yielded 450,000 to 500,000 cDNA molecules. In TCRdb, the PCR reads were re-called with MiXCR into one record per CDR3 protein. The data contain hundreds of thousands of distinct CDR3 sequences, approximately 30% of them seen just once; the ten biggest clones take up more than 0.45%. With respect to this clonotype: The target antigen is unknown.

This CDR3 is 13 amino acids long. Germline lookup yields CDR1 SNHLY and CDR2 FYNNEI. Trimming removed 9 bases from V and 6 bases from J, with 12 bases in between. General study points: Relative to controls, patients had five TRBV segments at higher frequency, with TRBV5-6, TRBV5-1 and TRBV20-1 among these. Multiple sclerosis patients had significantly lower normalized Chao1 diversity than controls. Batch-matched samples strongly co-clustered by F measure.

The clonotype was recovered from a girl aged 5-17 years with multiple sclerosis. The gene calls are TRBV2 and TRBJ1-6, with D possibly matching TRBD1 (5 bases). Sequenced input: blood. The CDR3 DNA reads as TGTGCCAGGGCGGGACGGCGTAATTCACCCCTCCACTTT. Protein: CARAGRRNSPLHF.